This T cell receptor (beta chain) derives from a study of T cells in Graves' hyperthyroidism and ophthalmopathy. Trimming at V came to 7 bases and at J to 3 bases, leaving 5 bases not matched to a gene. CDR3 length equals 12 residues. CDR1 and CDR2 (germline): SQVTM, ANQGSEA. Researchers took RNA transcripts and amplified the TCR beta CDR3 regions from them. The study used the HTBI primer set for a first-round RT-PCR of the TCR CDR3. MiXCR was run by TCRdb on the multiplex PCR reads, yielding one entry per CDR3 protein. The top ten clones hold 11% to 15% of a sample with under 450,000 distinct CDR3 sequences, approximately 15% of them seen once. There are many counts of this clonotype.

Sequences were obtained from blood. V and J are TRBV29-1 and TRBJ1-1; 7 bases are a match to TRBD1. The clonotype was recovered from a woman in her late teens or twenties with Graves' hyperthyroidism. CDR3 DNA sequence: TGCAGCGCAGACAGGGTCGACACTGAAGCTTTCTTT. The encoded protein is CSADRVDTEAFF.